This paragraph covers one T cell receptor beta chain sequence. What it recognizes is unknown. These data are taken from a study of chemoradiotherapy in HPV16-positive cancers. At the level of the study: Candidate HPV-specific T-cell clones and common TCR motifs came from functional assays in two HPV16-positive patients.

Germline-derived CDR1 and CDR2 are KGHSH and LQKENI. The CDR3 has 13 residues. Trimming stripped 3 bases from V and 3 bases from J, with 8 bases between. Study-level findings and limits: Candidate HPV-specific clones and E7-related TCR motifs grew in tumor during treatment. The functional HPV-specific definition rests on just a couple of HPV16-positive patients.

Produced via immunoSEQ multiplex PCR; TCRdb's table is partial and in-frame only. Among more than 1,500 clones listed, about nine tenths were seen once. The chain recombines TRBV18 with TRBJ2-5; tentatively, D is TRBD2 (6 bases). This material consisted of tumor tissue, taken from a patient who underwent chemoradiotherapy. The TCR sequence derives from a human donor with HPV-associated anogenital cancer. The CDR3 nucleotides are TGTGCCAGCTCACCCGGACTAAAAGAGACCCAGTACTTC. Its translation: CASSPGLKETQYF.